This T cell receptor beta chain stems from a study of blood T cell repertoires in COVID-19. Study-level background: PBMCs, B-cell-depleted T cells, or T cells provided the cDNA or gDNA that made up the material.

Source study methods: Counts of nucleated cells, estimated from reference gene primer amplification, were obtained. This table comes from immunoSEQ multiplex PCR, and its TCRdb copy is limited to in-frame clones, with some not included. That table supplies the V and J calls and clone size; D and trimming were determined from the DNA. This sample carries some 300,000 clones, roughly 90% of them seen once, and the ten largest clones take roughly a tenth. Study members were between about 18 and 100 years old and lived in about two dozen US regions. Germline lookup yields CDR1 SGDLS and CDR2 YYNGEE. This CDR3 region has 16 residues. Trimming removed 3 bases from V and 7 bases from J, with 19 bases in between.

This clonotype was obtained from a woman aged 25 to 45 who had recovered from COVID-19. The rearrangement joins TRBV9 to TRBJ1-4, with D possibly being TRBD1 (5 bases). Source material: PBMCs or T cells enriched from blood (not recorded which). This CDR3 is CASSAALGAAVEKLFF. DNA of the CDR3: TGTGCCAGCAGCGCTGCCCTTGGGGCGGCGGTTGAAAAACTGTTTTTT.